This is a list of T cell receptor beta chains from one sample in a study of blood T cell repertoires in COVID-19. TCRdb's copy holds only in-frame clones and misses some; the assay was immunoSEQ multiplex PCR. Seen here are fewer than 100,000 clones, around 80% observed once, and the top ten hold over 8.5%. Sequences were obtained from peripheral blood. Receptors were obtained from a man between 50 and 59 years old with acute or convalescent COVID-19. The CDR3 runs from the conserved cysteine through the conserved F or W. Fields, in order: clone size, V gene, J gene, D gene, CDR3 protein, CDR3 DNA. The D gene is left open where the match is weak. A row's size may be missing; if present it is once, few, many or a size class.

few,TRBV5-1,TRBJ1-1,.,CASSLLAGKNTEAFF,TGCGCCAGCAGCTTATTGGCAGGGAAGAACACTGAAGCTTTCTTT
.,TRBV6-5,TRBJ1-1,TRBD1,CATRDSVTEAFF,TGTGCCACCAGGGACAGCGTCACTGAAGCTTTCTTT
.,TRBV7-3,TRBJ1-1,.,CASSLTPGNTEAFF,TGTGCCAGCAGCTTAACGCCCGGGAACACTGAAGCTTTCTTT
.,TRBV5-1,TRBJ1-6,.,CASSLAGRNSPLHF,TGCGCCAGCAGCTTGGCTGGCAGAAATTCACCCCTCCACTTT
few,TRBV11-3,TRBJ2-2,.,CASSTPRQPGELFF,TGTGCCAGCAGCACTCCACGACAGCCCGGGGAGCTGTTTTTT
.,TRBV6-5,TRBJ1-5,TRBD1,CASRDRHQPQHF,TGTGCCAGCAGGGACAGGCATCAGCCCCAGCATTTT
.,TRBV2,TRBJ2-5,TRBD1,CASSVGGQGAETQYF,TGTGCCAGCAGTGTGGGGGGACAGGGGGCAGAGACCCAGTACTTC
.,TRBV24-1,TRBJ2-3,.,CATSDAGRTDTQYF,TGTGCCACCAGTGATGCGGGGAGGACAGATACGCAGTATTTT
.,TRBV19,TRBJ1-5,.,CASSTQRSQPQHF,TGTGCCAGTAGTACCCAAAGGAGTCAGCCCCAGCATTTT
.,TRBV20-1,TRBJ2-7,TRBD1,CSASLDRGQNYEQYF,TGCAGTGCTAGTCTGGACAGGGGGCAAAACTACGAGCAGTACTTC
.,TRBV28,TRBJ1-1,.,CASLPPGGYTEAFF,TGTGCCAGCTTACCTCCCGGGGGTTACACTGAAGCTTTCTTT
.,TRBV19,TRBJ2-5,.,CASSPGLTMETQYF,TGTGCCAGTAGTCCGGGACTTACAATGGAGACCCAGTACTTC
.,TRBV11-3,TRBJ2-7,TRBD2,CASSSGGGRNEQYF,TGTGCCAGCAGCTCCGGCGGGGGTAGAAACGAGCAGTACTTC
.,TRBV5-1,TRBJ2-3,.,CASSLQTSTDTQYF,TGCGCCAGCAGCCTTCAGACTAGCACAGATACGCAGTATTTT
.,TRBV5-4,TRBJ1-2,.,CASSSGGGDYGYTF,TGTGCCAGCAGTTCAGGTGGGGGGGACTATGGCTACACCTTC
.,TRBV20-1,TRBJ1-2,.,CSASRGENYGYTF,TGCAGTGCTAGTCGGGGAGAAAACTATGGCTACACCTTC
.,TRBV25-1,TRBJ2-2,TRBD2,CASSEDLAGGYGELFF,TGTGCCAGCAGTGAAGACCTAGCGGGAGGGTACGGGGAGCTGTTTTTT
once,TRBV19,TRBJ1-5,TRBD1,CASRRSGQGNQPQHF,TGTGCCAGTAGACGATCGGGACAGGGAAATCAGCCCCAGCATTTT
few,TRBV6-5,TRBJ2-1,.,CASRRTESYNEQFF,TGTGCCAGCAGGAGAACCGAATCCTACAATGAGCAGTTCTTC
.,TRBV28,TRBJ1-5,.,CASSFPGVRFPNQPQHF,TGTGCCAGCAGTTTCCCGGGGGTTAGGTTCCCCAATCAGCCCCAGCATTTT
few,TRBV19,TRBJ2-5,.,CASSIAGQETQYF,TGTGCCAGTAGTATAGCGGGCCAAGAGACCCAGTACTTC
.,TRBV28,TRBJ1-2,TRBD1,CASSLLDRDLAGYTF,TGTGCCAGCAGTTTACTGGACAGGGATCTCGCTGGCTACACCTTC
.,TRBV7-6,TRBJ1-1,.,CASSLQGAEAFF,TGTGCCAGCAGCCTCCAGGGTGCTGAAGCTTTCTTT
.,TRBV30,TRBJ1-2,.,CAWIEAGRGGYTF,TGTGCCTGGATCGAAGCGGGGAGGGGTGGCTACACCTTC
.,TRBV19,TRBJ1-5,.,CASRGSDDSNQPQHF,TGTGCCAGTCGAGGATCGGATGATAGCAATCAGCCCCAGCATTTT
.,TRBV28,TRBJ2-7,TRBD2,CAAGGGNSYEQYF,TGTGCCGCGGGGGGCGGGAATAGCTACGAGCAGTACTTC
.,TRBV7-3,TRBJ1-1,TRBD1,CASSTDTGGGEAFF,TGTGCCAGCAGCACTGATACAGGGGGCGGTGAAGCTTTCTTT
.,TRBV28,TRBJ2-6,TRBD2,CASSLAGAGANVLTF,TGTGCCAGCAGTTTGGCGGGAGCCGGGGCCAACGTCCTGACTTTC
.,TRBV19,TRBJ1-5,.,CASTPQLAYNQPQHF,TGTGCCAGTACCCCGCAGTTAGCGTACAATCAGCCCCAGCATTTT
.,TRBV12-3/TRBV12-4,TRBJ2-7,.,CASSQRLLEQYF,TGTGCCAGCAGTCAGAGACTCCTCGAGCAGTACTTC
.,TRBV4-2,TRBJ2-1,TRBD2,CASSQAAGGDDEQFF,TGTGCCAGCAGCCAAGCGGCTGGGGGGGACGATGAGCAGTTCTTC
few,TRBV3-1/TRBV3-2,TRBJ1-3,TRBD1,CASSPRQGAIGNTIYF,TGTGCCAGCAGCCCAAGACAGGGGGCGATTGGAAACACCATATATTTT
.,TRBV7-8,TRBJ2-7,TRBD1,CASSSPSTGLYEQYF,TGTGCCAGCAGCTCACCCTCGACAGGGCTCTACGAGCAGTACTTC
.,TRBV19,TRBJ1-5,TRBD1,CASSSRDRVDQPQHF,TGTGCCAGTAGCTCCCGGGACAGGGTCGATCAGCCCCAGCATTTT
.,TRBV7-2,TRBJ1-5,.,CASSYDSNNQPQHF,TGTGCCAGCAGCTACGACAGTAACAATCAGCCCCAGCATTTT
.,TRBV24-1,TRBJ2-1,TRBD2,CATSGGTSGFGDEQFF,TGTGCCACCAGTGGAGGGACTAGCGGGTTCGGGGATGAGCAGTTCTTC
.,TRBV15,TRBJ1-2,TRBD1,CAPRDRGYGYTF,TGTGCCCCCCGGGACAGGGGTTATGGCTACACCTTC
.,TRBV6-2/TRBV6-3,TRBJ1-5,.,CASSYNGGNQPQHF,TGTGCCAGCAGTTACAACGGGGGCAATCAGCCCCAGCATTTT
once,TRBV4-2,TRBJ1-3,.,CASSYTATSGNTIYF,TGTGCCAGCAGTTATACAGCAACCTCTGGAAACACCATATATTTT
.,TRBV19,TRBJ2-7,TRBD1,CASSPRRQGMGEQYF,TGTGCCAGTAGTCCCAGACGACAGGGGATGGGCGAGCAGTACTTC
.,TRBV7-3,TRBJ2-1,TRBD1,CASSNDRGSYNEQFF,TGTGCCAGCAGCAATGACAGGGGTTCCTACAATGAGCAGTTCTTC
.,TRBV5-1,TRBJ1-4,.,CASNKGGTGRYNEKLFF,TGCGCCAGCAATAAGGGAGGGACGGGCCGTTATAATGAAAAACTGTTTTTT
.,TRBV24-1,TRBJ2-3,TRBD2,CATSPGLAGVSDTQYF,TGTGCCACCAGCCCCGGACTAGCGGGAGTTTCAGATACGCAGTATTTT
few,TRBV28,TRBJ1-6,.,CASSPRGLYSPLHF,TGTGCCAGCAGCCCTCGAGGGCTTTATTCACCCCTCCACTTT
.,TRBV28,TRBJ1-5,.,CASSIENNQPQHF,TGTGCCAGCAGTATAGAGAACAATCAGCCCCAGCATTTT
.,TRBV9,TRBJ2-3,TRBD2,CASSVSSGAADTQYF,TGTGCCAGCAGCGTTTCTAGCGGGGCCGCAGATACGCAGTATTTT
.,TRBV6-5,TRBJ1-6,TRBD1,CASTTAGTADSPLHF,TGTGCCAGTACGACTGCCGGGACAGCAGATTCACCCCTCCACTTT
.,TRBV28,TRBJ2-5,TRBD2,CASTPGGSGVGETQYF,TGTGCCAGCACCCCCGGGGGTAGCGGGGTTGGGGAGACCCAGTACTTC
once,TRBV9,TRBJ2-7,.,CASSVPGGAQYF,TGTGCCAGCAGCGTACCTGGCGGCGCGCAGTACTTC
.,TRBV19,TRBJ2-4,.,CASSPNIAKNIQYF,TGTGCCAGTAGTCCAAACATAGCCAAAAACATTCAGTACTTC
.,TRBV10-2,TRBJ2-7,.,CASRVGGPSYEQYF,TGCGCCAGCAGGGTGGGGGGGCCCTCCTACGAGCAGTACTTC